This is a list of T cell receptor beta chains from one sample in a study of early T cells in non-severe SARS-CoV-2 infection. One entry per CDR3 protein, called by TCRdb with MiXCR from the 5' RACE reads. The top ten clones hold 3.5% to 5.5% of a sample with approximately 71,000 distinct CDR3 sequences, around 12% of them seen once. The source material was whole blood. These receptors all come from an adult who was a healthcare worker with PCR-confirmed SARS-CoV-2 infection or an uninfected control (not recorded which). CDR3s include the opening cysteine and the closing phenylalanine or tryptophan. The D gene is left open where the match is weak. Clone size appears in some rows only: once, few, many, or a class for an expanded clone.

TRBD2	TRBV9	TRBJ2-3	-	TGTGCCAGCAGCGTAGCTGGGGACTACACAGATACGCAGTATTTT	CASSVAGDYTDTQYF
-	TRBV4-2	TRBJ1-1	few	TGTGCCAGCAGCCAAGAGGGGGGGAACACTGAAGCTTTCTTT	CASSQEGGNTEAFF
TRBD1	TRBV7-9	TRBJ2-7	many	TGTGCCAGCAGCGACACAGGGGTCGAGCAGTACTTC	CASSDTGVEQYF
TRBD1	TRBV29-1	TRBJ2-5	-	TGCAGCGCATCAGACAGGGGGGGAGAGACCCAGTACTTC	CSASDRGGETQYF
TRBD1	TRBV11-2	TRBJ2-1	few	TGTGCCAGCAGCTTAGAAGGGACAGCATACTACAATGAGCAGTTCTTC	CASSLEGTAYYNEQFF
-	TRBV5-4	TRBJ1-5	-	TGTGCCAGCAGCTTCGGGGTTGGTAGCAATCAGCCCCAGCATTTT	CASSFGVGSNQPQHF
-	TRBV4-1	TRBJ2-1	-	TGCGCCAGCAGCCAAGACACCTTCGTCCTGCTTGAGCAGTTCTTC	CASSQDTFVLLEQFF
-	TRBV12-3/TRBV12-4	TRBJ2-3	many	TGTGCCAGCAGTTTTATAGTGACAGATACGCAGTATTTT	CASSFIVTDTQYF
-	TRBV7-8	TRBJ1-2	many	TGTGCCAGCAGCTTAGCCCTGGGGTCCGGGAATGGCTACACCTTC	CASSLALGSGNGYTF
-	TRBV10-3	TRBJ1-1	-	TGTGCCATCAGTCCCAGGTCCGGGCGGGGCACTGAAGCTTTCTTT	CAISPRSGRGTEAFF
TRBD1	TRBV20-1	TRBJ1-2	many	TGCAGTGCTAGAAAACCGGGACAGGGGATCGGCTATGGCTACACCTTC	CSARKPGQGIGYGYTF
-	TRBV20-1	TRBJ2-5	-	TGCAGTGCTAGGTTATTAGGATTGGAGACCCAGTACTTC	CSARLLGLETQYF
-	TRBV9	TRBJ2-1	many	TGTGCCAGCACCCGGCGGGACAACTACAATGAGCAGTTCTTC	CASTRRDNYNEQFF
-	TRBV29-1	TRBJ2-7	-	TGCAGCGTTGGAGGCAGGGTTACCTACGAGCAGTACTTC	CSVGGRVTYEQYF
TRBD1	TRBV13	TRBJ2-7	few	TGTGCCAGCAGCTTAGGCCTAAGGTCGACAGGGGAACCCTACGAGCAGTACTTC	CASSLGLRSTGEPYEQYF
-	TRBV7-2	TRBJ1-1	many	TGTGCCAGCAGCCTGCGCGGGGTGGGAAACACTGAAGCTTTCTTT	CASSLRGVGNTEAFF
-	TRBV7-3	TRBJ2-5	few	TGTGCCAGCAGCCACGGACGTAGCGAGACCCAGTACTTC	CASSHGRSETQYF
-	TRBV6-5	TRBJ2-7	few	TGTGCCAGCAGTTACTCGAGCGTCCCCTACGAGCAGTACTTC	CASSYSSVPYEQYF
-	TRBV18	TRBJ2-1	few	TGTGCCAGCTCACCACCCGTAGGCGGAGGTCGACAAATCGATGAGCAGTTCTTC	CASSPPVGGGRQIDEQFF
-	TRBV9	TRBJ2-3	many	TGTGCCAGCAGCGTAGTGGTCACAGATACGCAGTATTTT	CASSVVVTDTQYF
TRBD1	TRBV10-3	TRBJ2-2	-	TGTGCCATCAAACGAGGGGGCGAATTCGGGGAGCTGTTTTTT	CAIKRGGEFGELFF
-	TRBV6-6	TRBJ1-5	-	TGTGCCAGCAGACCCGCCGGGACAAGGGGCAATCAGCCCCAGCATTTT	CASRPAGTRGNQPQHF
-	TRBV6-1	TRBJ1-5	-	TGTGCCAGCAGTGGGATAGGGGGGGAGCCCCAGCATTTT	CASSGIGGEPQHF
-	TRBV12-3/TRBV12-4	TRBJ1-5	few	TGTGCCAGCAGTCTCTTACAGGGTAATCAGCCCCAGCATTTT	CASSLLQGNQPQHF
TRBD1	TRBV30	TRBJ1-5	few	TGTGCCTGGAGCCCGACAGGGGGCGAATATAGCAATCAGCCCCAGCATTTT	CAWSPTGGEYSNQPQHF
-	TRBV15	TRBJ1-3	-	TGTGCCACCAGCCGACCAGCAGTTGGAAACACCATATATTTT	CATSRPAVGNTIYF
-	TRBV12-3/TRBV12-4	TRBJ2-1	few	TGTGCCAGCAGTTTGTCGACTCTAGTCTACAATGAGCAGTTCTTC	CASSLSTLVYNEQFF
-	TRBV6-6	TRBJ2-3	-	TGTGCCAGCAGCCACCCAAGGGGATTTGGCACAGATACGCAGTATTTT	CASSHPRGFGTDTQYF
-	TRBV5-5	TRBJ2-7	-	TGTGCCAGCAGCCTCGAGATGGGGGGCCCCTACGAGCAGTACTTC	CASSLEMGGPYEQYF
-	TRBV20-1	TRBJ2-7	few	TGCAGTGCGCGGACAAGTATCGCGAGCGAGCAGTACTTC	CSARTSIASEQYF
TRBD1	TRBV11-3	TRBJ1-1	many	TGTGCCAGCAGCTTTGGACAGGGCTCCGTGAACACTGAAGCTTTCTTT	CASSFGQGSVNTEAFF
TRBD1	TRBV10-3	TRBJ2-1	-	TGTGCCATCAGTTTCCGGGACAGGGTATTCAATGAGCAGTTCTTC	CAISFRDRVFNEQFF
TRBD1	TRBV6-5	TRBJ2-5	-	TGTGCCAGCAGCTGGACAGGCCAAGAGACCCAGTACTTC	CASSWTGQETQYF
TRBD2	TRBV7-2	TRBJ2-5	many	TGTGCCAGCAGTCCTCCGGGACTAGCGGGTCAAGAGACCCAGTACTTC	CASSPPGLAGQETQYF
-	TRBV30	TRBJ1-1	few	TGTGCCTGGAGTGGAAACTATGAAGCTTTCTTT	CAWSGNYEAFF
-	TRBV24-1	TRBJ2-5	-	TGTGCCACCAGTGATCCGGGCCCCGGGGAGACCCAGTACTTC	CATSDPGPGETQYF
TRBD1	TRBV2	TRBJ1-1	-	TGTGCCAGCGGACAGGAGACGAACACTGAAGCTTTCTTT	CASGQETNTEAFF
TRBD2	TRBV12-5	TRBJ2-2	-	TGTGCTAGTGGTTCGGGACTAGCGGAGACCGGGGAGCTGTTTTTT	CASGSGLAETGELFF
-	TRBV20-1	TRBJ2-3	-	TGCAGTGCCCCAGGGGTAACAACCACAGATACGCAGTATTTT	CSAPGVTTTDTQYF
-	TRBV29-1	TRBJ1-6	few	TGCAGCGTTGATAAGCACGTTTATAATTCACCCCTCCACTTT	CSVDKHVYNSPLHF
-	TRBV11-3	TRBJ1-1	many	TGTGCCAGCAGTGCCGGCGGGGCGATGAACACTGAAGCTTTCTTT	CASSAGGAMNTEAFF
-	TRBV28	TRBJ1-6	many	TGTGCCAGCACTGATCCGGGGGGGATTCTAACACCCCTCCACTTT	CASTDPGGILTPLHF
TRBD1	TRBV29-1	TRBJ1-1	-	TGCAGCGGGAAAGACAGGGGGCGCGGCACTGAAGCTTTCTTT	CSGKDRGRGTEAFF
-	TRBV5-1	TRBJ1-2	few	TGCGCCAGCAGCCCGGACCAGGGGCGCTATGGCTACACCTTC	CASSPDQGRYGYTF
-	TRBV12-3/TRBV12-4	TRBJ2-5	few	TGTGCCAGCAGTGACCTAGGTCGGACCCAGTACTTC	CASSDLGRTQYF
-	TRBV5-4	TRBJ2-5	-	TGTGCCAGCAGCTTTCAGGCAGAGACCCAGTACTTC	CASSFQAETQYF
-	TRBV30	TRBJ1-2	few	TGTGCCCAGAGGACAGCTGGCTACACCTTC	CAQRTAGYTF
-	TRBV5-4	TRBJ1-1	-	TGTGCCAGCAGCCCGCCGGATGAATACACTGAAGCTTTCTTT	CASSPPDEYTEAFF